This T cell receptor (beta chain) comes out of a study of blood T cell repertoires in COVID-19. Turning to the study itself: Samples of COVID-19 (acute and convalescent) were obtained from the United States, Italy and Spain.

Sequenced by immunoSEQ multiplex PCR; TCRdb stores in-frame clones only, minus some. The data contain 150,000 or so clones, approximately 83% of them singletons. Specimen: peripheral blood. This receptor was identified in a human donor in a cohort sampled during active COVID-19.

The CDR3 DNA follows: TGTGCCAGCAGTGCCTCCGGGACAGGTTTCTCTGGGGCCAACGTCCTGACTTTC. Its protein is CASSASGTGFSGANVLTF. The gene calls are TRBV27 and TRBJ2-6; 8 bases map to TRBD1. Germline loops: CDR1 MNHEY, CDR2 SMNVEV (reference sequence). The CDR3 has 18 residues. V was clipped by 5 bases and J by 0 bases; unmatched bases: 9.